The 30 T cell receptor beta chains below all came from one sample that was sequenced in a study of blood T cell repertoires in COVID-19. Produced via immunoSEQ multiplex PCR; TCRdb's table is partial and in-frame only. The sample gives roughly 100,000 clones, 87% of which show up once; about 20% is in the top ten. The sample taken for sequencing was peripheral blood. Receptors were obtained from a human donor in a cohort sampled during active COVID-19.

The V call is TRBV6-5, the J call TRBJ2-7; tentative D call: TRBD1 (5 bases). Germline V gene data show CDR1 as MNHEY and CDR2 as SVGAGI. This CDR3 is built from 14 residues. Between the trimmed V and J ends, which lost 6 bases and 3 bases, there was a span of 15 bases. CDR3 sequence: CASSQPDSIYEQYF. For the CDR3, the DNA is TGTGCCAGCAGCCAACCAGACAGCATCTACGAGCAGTACTTC.

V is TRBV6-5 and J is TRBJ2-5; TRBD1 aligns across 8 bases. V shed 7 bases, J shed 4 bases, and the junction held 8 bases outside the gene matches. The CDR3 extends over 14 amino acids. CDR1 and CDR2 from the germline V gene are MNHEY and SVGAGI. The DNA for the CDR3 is TGTGCCAGCACCTTGGACAGGGTCAGAGAGACCCAGTACTTC. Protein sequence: CASTLDRVRETQYF.

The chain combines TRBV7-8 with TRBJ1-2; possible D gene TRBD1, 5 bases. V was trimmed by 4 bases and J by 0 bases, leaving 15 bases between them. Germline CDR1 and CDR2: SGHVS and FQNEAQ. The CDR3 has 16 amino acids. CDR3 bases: TGTGCCAGCAGCTCCCTGGGGTTAGGGGCTAACTATGGCTACACCTTC. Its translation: CASSSLGLGANYGYTF.

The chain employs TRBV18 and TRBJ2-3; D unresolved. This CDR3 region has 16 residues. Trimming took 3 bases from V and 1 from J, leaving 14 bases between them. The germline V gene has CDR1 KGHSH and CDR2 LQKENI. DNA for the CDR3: TGTGCCAGCTCACCTTCGCTGGCCCTCCGCACAGATACGCAGTATTTT. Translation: CASSPSLALRTDTQYF.

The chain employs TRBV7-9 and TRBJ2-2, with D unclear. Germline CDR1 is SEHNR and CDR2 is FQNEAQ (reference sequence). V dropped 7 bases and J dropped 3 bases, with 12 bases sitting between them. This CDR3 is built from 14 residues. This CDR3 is CASTRVVDTGELFF. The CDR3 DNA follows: TGTGCCAGCACCCGAGTGGTGGACACCGGGGAGCTGTTTTTT.

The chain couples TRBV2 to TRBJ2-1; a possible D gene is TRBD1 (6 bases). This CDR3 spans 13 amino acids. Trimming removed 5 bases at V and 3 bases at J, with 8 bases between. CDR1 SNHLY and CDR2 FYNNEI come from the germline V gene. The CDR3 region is CASSLGGYNEQFF. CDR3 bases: TGTGCCAGCAGTCTAGGGGGCTACAATGAGCAGTTCTTC.

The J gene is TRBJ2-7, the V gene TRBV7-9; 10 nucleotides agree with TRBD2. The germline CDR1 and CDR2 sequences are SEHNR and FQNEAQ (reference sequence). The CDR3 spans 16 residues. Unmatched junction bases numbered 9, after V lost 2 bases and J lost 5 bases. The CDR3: CASSLITSGISHEQYF. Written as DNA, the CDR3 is TGTGCCAGCAGCTTAATAACTAGCGGGATATCCCACGAGCAGTACTTC.

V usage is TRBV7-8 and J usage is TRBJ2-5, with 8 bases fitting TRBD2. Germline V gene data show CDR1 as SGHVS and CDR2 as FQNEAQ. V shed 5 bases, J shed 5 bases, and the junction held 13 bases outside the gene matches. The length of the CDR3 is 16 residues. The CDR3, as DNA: TGTGCCAGCAGCCGGACACGACTAGCGAGACTGGAGACCCAGTACTTC. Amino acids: CASSRTRLARLETQYF.

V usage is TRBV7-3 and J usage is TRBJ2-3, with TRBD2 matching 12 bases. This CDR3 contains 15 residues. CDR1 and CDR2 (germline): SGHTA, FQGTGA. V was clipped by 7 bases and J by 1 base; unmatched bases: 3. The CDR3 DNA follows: TGTGCCAGCAACCTAGCGGGAGGGGGCACAGATACGCAGTATTTT. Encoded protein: CASNLAGGGTDTQYF.

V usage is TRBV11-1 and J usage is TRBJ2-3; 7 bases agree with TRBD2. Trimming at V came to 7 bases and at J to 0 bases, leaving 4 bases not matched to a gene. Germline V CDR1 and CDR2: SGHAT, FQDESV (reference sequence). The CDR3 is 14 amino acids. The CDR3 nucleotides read TGTGCCAGCACCGGGGACTACAGCACAGATACGCAGTATTTT. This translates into CASTGDYSTDTQYF. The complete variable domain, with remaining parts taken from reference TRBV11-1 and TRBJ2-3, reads EAEVAQSPRYKITEKSQAVAFWCDPISGHATLYWYRQILGQGPELLVQFQDESVVDDSQLPKDRFSAERLKGVDSTLKIQPAELGDSAMYLCASTGDYSTDTQYFGPGTRLTVL.

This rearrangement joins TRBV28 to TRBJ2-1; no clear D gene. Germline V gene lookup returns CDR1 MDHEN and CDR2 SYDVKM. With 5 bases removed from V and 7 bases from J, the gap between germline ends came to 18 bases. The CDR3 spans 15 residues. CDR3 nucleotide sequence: TGTGCCAGCAGTCCTATAGCCAGCTACTTTAATGAGCAGTTCTTC. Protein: CASSPIASYFNEQFF.

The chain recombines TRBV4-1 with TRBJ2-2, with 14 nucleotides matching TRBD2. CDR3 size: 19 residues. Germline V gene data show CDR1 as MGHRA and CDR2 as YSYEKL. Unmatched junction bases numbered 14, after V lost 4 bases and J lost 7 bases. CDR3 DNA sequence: TGCGCCAGCAGCCCGACCGGGACTAGCGGGAGAAAACGGATCGGGGAGCTGTTTTTT. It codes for CASSPTGTSGRKRIGELFF.

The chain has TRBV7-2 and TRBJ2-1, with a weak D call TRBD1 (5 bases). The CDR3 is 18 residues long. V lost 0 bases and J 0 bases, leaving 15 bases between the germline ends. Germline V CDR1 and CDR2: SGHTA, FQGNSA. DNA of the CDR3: TGTGCCAGCAGCTTAGCCGGACCTAGGGGCAGCTCCTACAATGAGCAGTTCTTC. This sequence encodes CASSLAGPRGSSYNEQFF.

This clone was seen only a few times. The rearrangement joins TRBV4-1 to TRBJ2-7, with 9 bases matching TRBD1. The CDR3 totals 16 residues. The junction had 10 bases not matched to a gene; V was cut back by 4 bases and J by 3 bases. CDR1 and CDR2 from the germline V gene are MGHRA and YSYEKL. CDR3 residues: CASSLFFPGQGYEQYF. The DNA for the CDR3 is TGCGCCAGCAGCCTTTTTTTCCCGGGACAGGGCTACGAGCAGTACTTC.

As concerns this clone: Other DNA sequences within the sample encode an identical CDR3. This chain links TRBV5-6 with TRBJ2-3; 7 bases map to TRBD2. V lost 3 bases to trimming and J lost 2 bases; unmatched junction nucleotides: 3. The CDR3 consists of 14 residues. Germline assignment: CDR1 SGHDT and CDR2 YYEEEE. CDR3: CASSWEGPTDTQYF. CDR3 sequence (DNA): TGTGCCAGCAGCTGGGAGGGCCCCACAGATACGCAGTATTTT. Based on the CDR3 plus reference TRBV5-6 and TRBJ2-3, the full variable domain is DAGVTQSPTHLIKTRGQQVTLRCSPKSGHDTVSWYQQALGQGPQFIFQYYEEEERQRGNFPDRFSGHQFPNYSSELNVNALLLGDSALYLCASSWEGPTDTQYFGPGTRLTVL.

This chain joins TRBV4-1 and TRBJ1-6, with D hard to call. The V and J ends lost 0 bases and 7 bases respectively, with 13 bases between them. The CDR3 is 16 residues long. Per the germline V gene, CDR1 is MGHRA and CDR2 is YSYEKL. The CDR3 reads CASSQEAPRKNSPLHF. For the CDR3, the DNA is TGCGCCAGCAGCCAAGAGGCCCCTCGAAAGAATTCACCCCTCCACTTT.

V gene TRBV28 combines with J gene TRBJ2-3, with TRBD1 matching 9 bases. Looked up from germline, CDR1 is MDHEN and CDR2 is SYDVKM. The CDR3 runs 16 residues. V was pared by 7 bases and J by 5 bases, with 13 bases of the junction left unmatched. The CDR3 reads CASTLGRQGVIDTQYF. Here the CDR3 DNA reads TGTGCCAGCACCTTAGGTCGACAGGGGGTTATAGATACGCAGTATTTT.

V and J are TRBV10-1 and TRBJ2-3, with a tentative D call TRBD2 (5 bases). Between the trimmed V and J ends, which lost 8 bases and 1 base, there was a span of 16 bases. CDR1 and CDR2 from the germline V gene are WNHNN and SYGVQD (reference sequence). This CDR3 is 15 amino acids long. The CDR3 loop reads CASFPERTGTDTQYF. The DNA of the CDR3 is TGCGCCAGCTTTCCCGAGCGGACCGGCACAGATACGCAGTATTTT.

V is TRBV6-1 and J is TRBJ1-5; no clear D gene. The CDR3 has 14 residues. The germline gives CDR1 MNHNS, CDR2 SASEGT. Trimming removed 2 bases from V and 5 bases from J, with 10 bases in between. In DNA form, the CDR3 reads TGTGCCAGCAGTGAATCAGGTAGTCATCAGCCCCAGCATTTT. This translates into CASSESGSHQPQHF.

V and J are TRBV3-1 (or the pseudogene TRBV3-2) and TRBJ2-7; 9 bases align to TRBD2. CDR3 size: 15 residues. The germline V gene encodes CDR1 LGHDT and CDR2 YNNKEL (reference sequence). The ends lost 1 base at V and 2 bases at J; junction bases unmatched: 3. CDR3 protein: CASSQGRLAAYEQYF. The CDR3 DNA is TGTGCCAGCAGCCAAGGGAGACTAGCGGCCTACGAGCAGTACTTC.

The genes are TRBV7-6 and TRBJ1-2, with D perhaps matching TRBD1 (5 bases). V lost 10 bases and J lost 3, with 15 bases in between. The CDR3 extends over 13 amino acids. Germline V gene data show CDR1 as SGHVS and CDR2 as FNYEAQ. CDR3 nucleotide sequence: TGTGCCACCACAGGAGGGGTCGACTATGGCTACACCTTC. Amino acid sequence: CATTGGVDYGYTF.

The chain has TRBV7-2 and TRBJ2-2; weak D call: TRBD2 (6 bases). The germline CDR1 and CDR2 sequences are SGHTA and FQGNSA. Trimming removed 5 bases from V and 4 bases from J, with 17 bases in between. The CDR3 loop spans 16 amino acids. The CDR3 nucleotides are TGTGCCAGCAGCCTTGTGGGCGGGACCCTCACCGGGGAGCTGTTTTTT. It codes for CASSLVGGTLTGELFF.

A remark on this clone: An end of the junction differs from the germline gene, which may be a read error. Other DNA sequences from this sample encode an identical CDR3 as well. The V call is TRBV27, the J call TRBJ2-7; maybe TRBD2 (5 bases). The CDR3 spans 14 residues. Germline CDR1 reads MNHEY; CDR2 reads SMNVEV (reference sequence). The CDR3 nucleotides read TGTGCCAGCAGGCCCTTGGGGAGCATTAACGAGCAGTACTTT. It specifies CASRPLGSINEQYF.

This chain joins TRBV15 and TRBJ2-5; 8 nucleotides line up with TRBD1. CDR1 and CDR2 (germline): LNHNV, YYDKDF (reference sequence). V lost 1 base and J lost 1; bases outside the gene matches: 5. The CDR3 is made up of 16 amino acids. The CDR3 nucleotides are TGTGCCACCAGCAGAGCAGGGGGCTATATCCAAGAGACCCAGTACTTC. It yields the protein CATSRAGGYIQETQYF.

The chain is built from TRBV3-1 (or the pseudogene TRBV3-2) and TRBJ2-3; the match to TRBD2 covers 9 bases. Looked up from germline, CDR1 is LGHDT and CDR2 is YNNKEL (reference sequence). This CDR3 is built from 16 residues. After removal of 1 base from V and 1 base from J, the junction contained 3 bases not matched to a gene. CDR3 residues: CASSQVRTSGTDTQYF. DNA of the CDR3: TGTGCCAGCAGCCAAGTCAGGACTAGCGGCACAGATACGCAGTATTTT.

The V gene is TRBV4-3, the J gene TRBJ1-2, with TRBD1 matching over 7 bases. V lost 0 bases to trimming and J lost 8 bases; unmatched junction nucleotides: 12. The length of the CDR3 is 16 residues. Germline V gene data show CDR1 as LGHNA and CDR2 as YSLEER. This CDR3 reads CASSQDLQGRIYGYTF. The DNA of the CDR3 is TGCGCCAGCAGCCAAGACTTACAGGGGAGGATTTACGGCTACACCTTC.

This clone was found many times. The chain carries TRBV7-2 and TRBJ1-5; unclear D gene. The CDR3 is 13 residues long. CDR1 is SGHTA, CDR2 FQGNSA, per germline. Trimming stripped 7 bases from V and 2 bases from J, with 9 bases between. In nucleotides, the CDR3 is TGTGCCAGCACTTCCGGGGGCAATCAGCCCCAGCATTTT. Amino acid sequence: CASTSGGNQPQHF.

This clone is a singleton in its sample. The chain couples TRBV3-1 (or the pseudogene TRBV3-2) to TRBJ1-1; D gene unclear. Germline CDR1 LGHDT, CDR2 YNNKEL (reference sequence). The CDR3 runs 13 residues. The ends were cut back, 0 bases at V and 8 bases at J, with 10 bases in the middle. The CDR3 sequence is CASSQDNGVEAFF. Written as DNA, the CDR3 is TGTGCCAGCAGCCAAGATAATGGAGTAGAAGCTTTCTTT.

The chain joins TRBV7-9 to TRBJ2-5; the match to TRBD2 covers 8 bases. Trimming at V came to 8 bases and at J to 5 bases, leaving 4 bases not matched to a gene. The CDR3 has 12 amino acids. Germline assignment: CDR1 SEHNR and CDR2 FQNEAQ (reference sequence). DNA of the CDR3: TGTGCCAGCGGCGGGGGGCCGGAGACCCAGTACTTC. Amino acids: CASGGGPETQYF.

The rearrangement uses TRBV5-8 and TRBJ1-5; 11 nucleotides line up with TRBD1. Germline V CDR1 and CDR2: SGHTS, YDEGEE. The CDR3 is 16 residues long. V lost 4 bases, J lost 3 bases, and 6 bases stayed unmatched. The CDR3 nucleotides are TGTGCCAGCAGCGCGGGGACAGGGGGGAACAATCAGCCCCAGCATTTT. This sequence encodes CASSAGTGGNNQPQHF.